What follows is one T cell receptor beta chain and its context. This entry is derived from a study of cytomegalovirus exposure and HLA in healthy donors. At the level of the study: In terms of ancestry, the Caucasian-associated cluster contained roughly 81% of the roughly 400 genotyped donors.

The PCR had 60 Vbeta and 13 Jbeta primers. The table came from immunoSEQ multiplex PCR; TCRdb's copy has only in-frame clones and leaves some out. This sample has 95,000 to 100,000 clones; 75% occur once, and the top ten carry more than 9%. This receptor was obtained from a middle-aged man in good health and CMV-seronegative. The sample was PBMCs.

The CDR3 sequence: CASSLSGRAGNEQFF. Here the CDR3 DNA reads TGTGCCAGCAGCTTAAGCGGGAGGGCCGGGAATGAGCAGTTCTTC. The chain couples TRBV5-4 to TRBJ2-1, with 10 bases lining up with TRBD2. The CDR3 is 15 residues long. Per germline, CDR1 SGHNT and CDR2 YYREEE (reference sequence). J gave up 7 bases and V 2 bases, and 6 bases lay outside the gene matches.